This passage covers 6 T cell receptor beta chains from one sample sequenced in a study of early T cells in non-severe SARS-CoV-2 infection. Via MiXCR, TCRdb re-called the 5' RACE reads, giving one row per CDR3 protein. Seen here are 25,000 to 35,000 distinct CDR3 sequences, approximately 5.5% observed once, and the top ten hold 3% to 4.5%. The sequencing input was whole blood. The receptors stem from an adult who was a healthcare worker with PCR-confirmed SARS-CoV-2 infection or an uninfected control (not recorded which).

This clonotype was seen at least ten times. The rearrangement joins TRBV27 to TRBJ2-7, with 12 bases fitting TRBD2. J was trimmed by 3 bases and V by 8 bases; bases with no gene match: 8. The germline V gene has CDR1 MNHEY and CDR2 SMNVEV (reference sequence). The CDR3 spans 15 residues. The CDR3 sequence: CASSPLAGGHYEQYF. CDR3 in DNA: TGTGCCAGCTCCCCACTAGCGGGAGGACACTACGAGCAGTACTTC.

In its sample, this clonotype was seen many times. The V gene is TRBV2, the J gene TRBJ2-6; possibly TRBD2 for D (6 bases). V lost 2 bases, J lost 0 bases, and 14 bases lay in between. In germline, CDR1 is SNHLY, CDR2 FYNNEI. The CDR3 loop spans 18 amino acids. The CDR3 DNA sequence: TGTGCCAGCAGTGAACTGGCGGGGACCCCCTCTGGGGCCAACGTCCTGACTTTC. It translates to CASSELAGTPSGANVLTF.

About this clonotype: One end of the junction is discordant with germline, which a read error may explain. The rearrangement links TRBV12-3 or TRBV12-4 to TRBJ1-3; TRBD1 matches 7 bases. CDR3 length: 16 amino acids. The CDR3 region is CASSSVASTGINTIHF. CDR3 DNA: TGTGCCAGCAGTTCCGTTGCATCGACAGGGATCAACACCATACATTTT.

This rearrangement joins TRBV27 to TRBJ1-6; D is ambiguous. CDR3 length: 16 amino acids. The V gene's germline CDR1 is MNHEY and CDR2 SMNVEV (reference sequence). With 4 bases removed from V and 7 bases from J, the gap between germline ends came to 17 bases. The CDR3 nucleotides are TGTGCCAGCAGTTCCCCCCCGGGAAAGAGGAATTCACCCCTCCACTTT. This codes for CASSSPPGKRNSPLHF.

The J gene is TRBJ2-1, the V gene TRBV7-2; D unclear. The V and J ends lost 5 bases and 12 bases respectively, with 14 bases between them. The germline CDR1 and CDR2 sequences are SGHTA and FQGNSA. This CDR3 has 12 amino acids. As DNA, the CDR3 is TGTGCCAGCAGCCGCCAAGAGGTCTTGCAGTTCTTC. It translates to CASSRQEVLQFF.

This clonotype was recorded at least ten times. The V call is TRBV27, the J call TRBJ1-1, with D perhaps TRBD1 (6 bases). This CDR3 region has 13 residues. Trimming took 6 bases from V and 6 from J, leaving 14 bases between them. The germline V gene encodes CDR1 MNHEY and CDR2 SMNVEV (reference sequence). The DNA of the CDR3 is TGTGCCAGCAGCGAGGTGGAGGGGGCTGAAGCTTTCTTT. This encodes CASSEVEGAEAFF.